A single sample gave rise to the 10 T cell receptor beta chains below, sequenced in a study of identical twins. Each CDR3 protein is one row after TCRdb ran MiXCR on the 5' RACE reads. Of 600,000 to 700,000 distinct CDR3 sequences listed, 21% are singletons. The sample also formed part of further work on T cells expressing NK-cell markers.

Sequencing was carried out using PBMCs. These TCRs come from a woman aged 18-29 years in good health.

The rearrangement links TRBV29-1 to TRBJ2-3, with D perhaps being TRBD1 or TRBD2 (5 bases each). V dropped 1 base and J dropped 5 bases, with 22 bases sitting between them. Per germline, CDR1 SQVTM and CDR2 ANQGSEA. This CDR3 contains 17 residues. CDR3 residues: CSVEAFRQRLSGDTQYF. DNA for the CDR3: TGCAGCGTTGAAGCTTTCAGACAGCGGCTGAGTGGAGATACGCAGTATTTT.

This clonotype was observed a handful of times. The CDR3, as DNA: TGTGCCAGCGCGACTTTAGCGGGAGTCGGGGAGCTGTTTTTT. This translates into CASATLAGVGELFF. The rearrangement links TRBV6-1 to TRBJ2-2, with 9 bases fitting TRBD2. The CDR3 spans 14 residues. V was pared by 8 bases and J by 7 bases, with 8 bases of the junction left unmatched. The V gene's germline CDR1 is MNHNS and CDR2 SASEGT.

The chain couples TRBV18 to TRBJ2-3; 11 bases match TRBD1. This CDR3 region has 14 residues. Trimming took 0 bases from V and 9 from J; bases not matched to a gene: 2. Germline V gene sequence: CDR1 KGHSH, CDR2 LQKENI. The chain's CDR3 is CASSPPDRGHTQYF. The CDR3, as DNA: TGTGCCAGCTCACCACCGGACAGGGGGCACACGCAGTATTTT.

The chain recombines TRBV6-5 with TRBJ2-7, with D possibly being TRBD1 or TRBD2 (5 bases each). CDR1 MNHEY and CDR2 SVGAGI come from the germline V gene. CDR3 length: 17 amino acids. Trimming removed 0 bases at V and 2 bases at J, with 17 bases between. CDR3 in amino acids: CASSYSVAGRFPYEQYF. The CDR3 coding sequence is TGTGCCAGCAGTTACTCGGTGGCAGGGAGATTCCCCTACGAGCAGTACTTC.

The chain employs TRBV29-1 and TRBJ2-5; D not certain. V was cut by 5 bases and J by 1 base, with 8 bases left in between. Germline loops: CDR1 SQVTM, CDR2 ANQGSEA. CDR3 length: 12 residues. CDR3 sequence: CSVWGTQETQYF. Written as DNA, the CDR3 is TGCAGCGTTTGGGGAACCCAAGAGACCCAGTACTTC.

The chain combines TRBV9 with TRBJ2-2; a possible D gene is TRBD2 (5 bases). The germline CDR1 and CDR2 sequences are SGDLS and YYNGEE. The ends were cut back, 0 bases at V and 4 bases at J, with 13 bases in the middle. There are 16 residues in the CDR3. The CDR3 DNA reads TGTGCCAGCAGCGTAGTCCCGGTTGCGGGCACCGGGGAGCTGTTTTTT. Residues: CASSVVPVAGTGELFF.

The sample holds a few counts of this clonotype. The gene calls are TRBV6-8 and TRBJ2-2, with D unclear. Trimming left V 8 bases short and J 7 bases short, with 29 bases between. The CDR3 totals 18 residues. CDR1 and CDR2 (germline): MNHGY, SAAAGT. CDR3 residues: CASQAAAPETLICGELFF. The CDR3 bases are TGTGCCAGCCAGGCGGCCGCGCCCGAAACGCTAATCTGCGGGGAGCTGTTTTTT.

This clonotype was observed a few times. This chain links TRBV5-1 with TRBJ1-2, with 10 bases identical to TRBD1. J lost 7 bases, V lost 4 bases, and 7 bases had no gene match. Germline CDR1 is SGHRS and CDR2 is YFSETQ. CDR3 size: 14 residues. The CDR3 nucleotides are TGCGCCAGCAGCCCCGGACAGGGGGACCGTGGCTACACCTTC. Its translation is CASSPGQGDRGYTF. Supplemented by reference TRBV5-1 and TRBJ1-2, the full variable domain reads KAGVTQTPRYLIKTRGQQVTLSCSPISGHRSVSWYQQTPGQGLQFLFEYFSETQRNKGNFPGRFSGRQFSNSRSEMNVSTLELGDSALYLCASSPGQGDRGYTFGSGTRLTVV.

This clonotype was found a few times. The chain has TRBV7-9 and TRBJ1-1; D not resolved. Per the germline V gene, CDR1 is SEHNR and CDR2 is FQNEAQ (reference sequence). The CDR3 loop spans 15 amino acids. The V end was cut by 0 bases, the J end by 1 base, with 9 bases between. CDR3 residues: CASSLAREWNTEAFF. The CDR3 nucleotides are TGTGCCAGCAGCTTAGCGCGGGAATGGAACACTGAAGCTTTCTTT.

This chain connects TRBV21-1 to TRBJ2-5. TRBV21-1 is a known pseudogene. The CDR3 is 13 residues long. CDR3 in DNA: TGTGCCAGCAGCAAAGAACTGCAAGAGACCCAGTACTTC. It specifies CASSKELQETQYF.